This entry lists 28 T cell receptor beta chains sequenced from one sample in a study of cytomegalovirus exposure and HLA in healthy donors. Assay used: immunoSEQ multiplex PCR; TCRdb lists only in-frame clones, some missing. The table has 150,000 to 200,000 clones, 89% seen once. The sequenced material came from PBMCs. These receptors were taken from a woman between 18 and 30 years old in good health and CMV-seropositive.

This chain connects TRBV7-9 to TRBJ1-4; 8 nucleotides line up with TRBD1. The ends lost 5 bases at V and 4 bases at J; junction bases unmatched: 3. There are 14 residues in the CDR3. Germline CDR1 is SEHNR and CDR2 is FQNEAQ (reference sequence). The CDR3 DNA sequence: TGTGCCAGCAGCCCGGACAGGGATAATGAAAAACTGTTTTTT. This codes for CASSPDRDNEKLFF.

The CDR3 sequence: CASKGQGIPEAFF. The DNA for the CDR3 is TGTGCCAGCAAAGGCCAGGGGATCCCTGAAGCTTTCTTT. The chain is built from TRBV6-1 and TRBJ1-1, with D perhaps matching TRBD1 (6 bases). In germline, CDR1 is MNHNS, CDR2 SASEGT. The germline V and J ends were trimmed by 7 bases and 6 bases, with 15 bases remaining between them. The CDR3 is made up of 13 amino acids.

As to this clone: The same CDR3 also results from other DNA sequences found in this sample. The DNA of the CDR3 is TGTGCCAGCAGCGTAGGGGGAGGGACCTACGAGCAGTACTTC. Translating gives CASSVGGGTYEQYF. This chain uses TRBV9 with TRBJ2-7, with 7 positions matching TRBD2. J gave up 2 bases and V 0 bases, and 2 bases lay outside the gene matches. This CDR3 region has 14 residues. Germline V gene lookup returns CDR1 SGDLS and CDR2 YYNGEE.

This clone appeared a few times. The same CDR3 is also encoded by other DNA sequences in this sample. This chain connects TRBV4-1 to TRBJ2-1; unclear D gene. Germline CDR1 and CDR2: MGHRA and YSYEKL. Deletions cut 1 base from V and 1 base from J, with 11 bases between. The length of the CDR3 is 16 residues. In nucleotides, the CDR3 is TGCGCCAGCAGCCAAGTGAATCTAGTTTCCTACAATGAGCAGTTCTTC. Its translation is CASSQVNLVSYNEQFF.

This sequence joins TRBV10-1 and TRBJ1-2; TRBD1 aligns across 9 bases. This CDR3 comprises 15 residues. Germline CDR1 is WNHNN and CDR2 is SYGVQD (reference sequence). V shed 6 bases and J 2 bases; nucleotides not matched to a gene: 7. In nucleotides, the CDR3 is TGCGCCAGCAGCCACACGACAGGGGGGAACTATGGCTACACCTTC. It is translated as CASSHTTGGNYGYTF.

The chain links TRBV5-4 to TRBJ2-7, with TRBD2 matching over 15 bases. Per germline, CDR1 SGHNT and CDR2 YYREEE (reference sequence). The J segment lost 0 bases and the V segment lost 3 bases, leaving 4 bases of the junction unmatched. The CDR3 is 17 amino acids. CDR3 sequence (DNA): TGTGCCAGCAGCTGGACTAGCGGGAGGGCCCCCTCCTACGAGCAGTACTTC. Translating it yields CASSWTSGRAPSYEQYF.

V usage is TRBV4-1 and J usage is TRBJ2-7; 7 bases fit TRBD2. V dropped 1 base and J dropped 2; count of bases not matched to a gene: 5. CDR1 and CDR2 from the germline V gene are MGHRA and YSYEKL. CDR3 length: 15 amino acids. CDR3 amino acids: CASSQVELAAYEQYF. The DNA for the CDR3 is TGCGCCAGCAGCCAAGTCGAGCTAGCGGCCTACGAGCAGTACTTC.

The V and J genes are TRBV29-1 and TRBJ2-3; 8 bases line up with TRBD1. The CDR3 extends over 12 amino acids. The V segment lost 4 bases and the J segment 5 bases; nucleotides outside the gene matches: 2. Germline CDR1 is SQVTM and CDR2 is ANQGSEA. Here the CDR3 DNA reads TGCAGCGTTGGACAGGGGAGAGATACGCAGTATTTT. Amino acid sequence: CSVGQGRDTQYF.

The chain is built from TRBV5-8 and TRBJ2-1; D remains ambiguous. CDR3 length equals 13 residues. Trimming stripped 1 base from V and 4 bases from J, with 6 bases between. CDR1 is SGHTS, CDR2 YDEGEE, per germline. CDR3 sequence: CASSLFTYNEQFF. The CDR3 nucleotides are TGTGCCAGCAGCTTGTTTACTTACAATGAGCAGTTCTTC.

V gene TRBV29-1 combines with J gene TRBJ2-7; TRBD2 aligns across 8 bases. CDR1 and CDR2 from the germline V gene are SQVTM and ANQGSEA. V was pared by 6 bases and J by 1 base, with 8 bases of the junction left unmatched. This CDR3 is built from 14 residues. The CDR3 loop reads CSVSSGSRSYEQYF. DNA of the CDR3: TGCAGCGTCAGCAGCGGGAGTCGGTCCTACGAGCAGTACTTC.

In this sample, this clone turned up once. J is TRBJ2-1 and V is TRBV4-2; 11 bases map to TRBD1. From germline, CDR1 is LGHNA and CDR2 YNFKEQ. V was pared by 1 base and J by 5 bases, with 4 bases of the junction left unmatched. The length of the CDR3 is 16 residues. The CDR3 nucleotides are TGTGCCAGCAGCCAAGTTACGGGACAGGGGGACAATGAGCAGTTCTTC. Its protein is CASSQVTGQGDNEQFF.

Concerning this clone: Distinct nucleotide sequences in the sample also encode this CDR3. The chain is built from TRBV28 and TRBJ2-7, with a weak D call TRBD1 (6 bases). CDR3 length equals 11 residues. Trimming pared 8 bases from V and 1 base from J, leaving 6 bases between. Germline values: CDR1 MDHEN, CDR2 SYDVKM. For the CDR3, the DNA is TGTGCCAGCCAGGGGTCCTACGAGCAGTACTTC. Its protein product is CASQGSYEQYF.

In the case of this clone: Other nucleotide sequences from this sample produce the same CDR3. The gene calls are TRBV5-1 and TRBJ2-1; D uncertain. Germline-derived CDR1 and CDR2 are SGHRS and YFSETQ. The CDR3 runs 13 residues. V was clipped by 0 bases and J by 4 bases, with 5 bases between them. The CDR3 sequence: CASSLGGYNEQFF. The CDR3 DNA follows: TGCGCCAGCAGCTTGGGCGGATACAATGAGCAGTTCTTC.

The chain employs TRBV18 and TRBJ1-1, with unresolved D. Deletions cut 0 bases from V and 2 bases from J, with 7 bases between. Germline-derived CDR1 and CDR2 are KGHSH and LQKENI. The CDR3 has 14 amino acids. This CDR3 is CASSPPSVNTEAFF. The CDR3 DNA is TGTGCCAGCTCACCACCTTCGGTCAACACTGAAGCTTTCTTT.

The chain combines TRBV11-2 with TRBJ1-2; unclear D gene. The V end was cut by 0 bases, the J end by 8 bases, with 16 bases between. CDR3 length: 15 residues. Germline V gene sequence: CDR1 SGHAT, CDR2 FQNNGV. The CDR3 sequence is CASSLEPNWGAGYTF. CDR3 DNA: TGTGCCAGCAGCTTAGAGCCGAACTGGGGAGCAGGCTACACCTTC.

This clone showed up just once. The V call is TRBV30, the J call TRBJ2-3; D is ambiguous. The V end lost 3 bases, the J end lost 4 bases, and 2 bases lay between the germline ends. The CDR3 sequence is 10 residues long. CDR1 and CDR2 (germline): GTSNPN, SVGIG (reference sequence). Written as DNA, the CDR3 is TGTGCCTGGAGCGCAGATACGCAGTATTTT. It translates to CAWSADTQYF.

The V call is TRBV29-1, the J call TRBJ2-5, with TRBD2 matching 10 bases. Germline-derived CDR1 and CDR2 are SQVTM and ANQGSEA. Trimming cost V 3 bases and J 4 bases; bases outside gene matches: 5. The CDR3 spans 14 residues. The CDR3 protein is CSVDLAGVRETQYF. The CDR3 DNA is TGCAGCGTTGACCTAGCGGGAGTAAGAGAGACCCAGTACTTC.

This clone appeared once. CDR3 in amino acids: CASSLGLSASGYYEQYF. The CDR3 nucleotides read TGTGCCAGCAGCTTAGGGTTATCGGCTAGCGGGTACTACGAGCAGTACTTC. This sequence joins TRBV7-9 and TRBJ2-7; 8 bases are shared with TRBD2. The CDR3 spans 17 residues. V lost 1 base to trimming and J lost 3 bases; unmatched junction nucleotides: 11. CDR1 and CDR2 (germline): SEHNR, FQNEAQ (reference sequence). Using reference TRBV7-9 and TRBJ2-7 for the parts outside the CDR3, the full variable domain is DTGVSQNPRHKITKRGQNVTFRCDPISEHNRLYWYRQTLGQGPEFLTYFQNEAQLEKSRLLSDRFSAERPKGSFSTLEIQRTEQGDSAMYLCASSLGLSASGYYEQYFGPGTRLTVT.

The chain couples TRBV15 to TRBJ1-4; 8 nucleotides agree with TRBD1. Trimming at V came to 5 bases and at J to 0 bases, leaving 11 bases not matched to a gene. Looked up from germline, CDR1 is LNHNV and CDR2 is YYDKDF (reference sequence). The CDR3 is made up of 18 amino acids. The CDR3 loop reads CATSDGRGREPTNEKLFF. As DNA, the CDR3 is TGTGCCACCAGCGATGGCAGGGGGCGCGAACCAACTAATGAAAAACTGTTTTTT. Full variable domain (rest looked up from reference TRBV15 and TRBJ1-4): DAMVIQNPRYQVTQFGKPVTLSCSQTLNHNVMYWYQQKSSQAPKLLFHYYDKDFNNEADTPDNFQSRRPNTSFCFLDIRSPGLGDTAMYLCATSDGRGREPTNEKLFFGSGTQLSVL.

This rearrangement joins TRBV15 to TRBJ2-1; D is possibly TRBD2 (6 bases). CDR1 is LNHNV, CDR2 YYDKDF, per germline (reference sequence). CDR3 length: 13 residues. Deletions cut 7 bases from V and 3 bases from J, with 10 bases between. CDR3 sequence reads: CATKEGSYNEQFF. CDR3 sequence (DNA): TGTGCCACCAAGGAGGGCAGCTACAATGAGCAGTTCTTC. Based on the CDR3 plus reference TRBV15 and TRBJ2-1, the full variable domain is DAMVIQNPRYQVTQFGKPVTLSCSQTLNHNVMYWYQQKSSQAPKLLFHYYDKDFNNEADTPDNFQSRRPNTSFCFLDIRSPGLGDTAMYLCATKEGSYNEQFFGPGTRLTVL.

The chain uses TRBV9 and TRBJ1-1; D might be TRBD1 (5 bases). V was pared by 6 bases and J by 0 bases, with 12 bases between. CDR1 SGDLS and CDR2 YYNGEE come from the germline V gene. CDR3 length equals 14 residues. The CDR3 region is CASTPGTLNTEAFF. The CDR3 coding sequence is TGTGCCAGCACCCCGGGGACTTTGAACACTGAAGCTTTCTTT.

V usage is TRBV7-6 and J usage is TRBJ2-1; maybe TRBD2 (5 bases). Germline V lookup: CDR1 SGHVS, CDR2 FNYEAQ. The V and J ends lost 3 bases and 8 bases respectively, with 5 bases between them. The CDR3 consists of 11 residues. The CDR3 sequence: CASSFGDEQFF. For the CDR3, the DNA is TGTGCCAGCAGCTTCGGGGATGAGCAGTTCTTC.

CDR3: CASSHRAGGEGYIQYF. CDR3 nucleotide sequence: TGTGCCAGCAGCCACCGAGCGGGAGGGGAGGGATACATTCAGTACTTC. The J gene is TRBJ2-4, the V gene TRBV4-2; 10 bases are a match to TRBD2. Germline assignment: CDR1 LGHNA and CDR2 YNFKEQ. The CDR3 sequence is 16 residues long. The ends lost 3 bases at V and 8 bases at J; junction bases unmatched: 10.

The rearrangement uses TRBV5-1 and TRBJ2-1; TRBD2 matches 10 bases. This CDR3 has 17 amino acids. Trimming at V came to 4 bases and at J to 1 base, leaving 8 bases not matched to a gene. The V gene's germline CDR1 is SGHRS and CDR2 YFSETQ. This CDR3 is CASSQRTSGGSYNEQFF. The CDR3, as DNA: TGCGCCAGCAGCCAAAGGACTAGCGGAGGTTCCTACAATGAGCAGTTCTTC.

The chain recombines TRBV28 with TRBJ1-2; 8 bases are shared with TRBD1. The length of the CDR3 is 19 residues. Trimming took 2 bases from V and 4 from J; bases not matched to a gene: 18. Germline V gives CDR1 MDHEN, CDR2 SYDVKM. CDR3 DNA sequence: TGTGCCAGCAGTTTAACGCGGGAGACGGACAGGGAGTGGGGCTATGGCTACACCTTC. Amino acid sequence: CASSLTRETDREWGYGYTF.

The rearrangement links TRBV27 to TRBJ1-2; 9 positions match TRBD1. CDR1 and CDR2 from the germline V gene are MNHEY and SMNVEV (reference sequence). V lost 5 bases, J lost 7 bases, and 8 bases stayed unmatched. This CDR3 spans 14 amino acids. CDR3 in amino acids: CASSTRDRVTGYTF. The CDR3 DNA reads TGTGCCAGCAGTACCCGGGACAGGGTAACTGGCTACACCTTC.

The chain employs TRBV14 and TRBJ2-7; weak D call: TRBD1 (5 bases). Trimming shortened V by 6 bases and J by 4 bases, and 16 bases separated the two germline ends. CDR1 and CDR2 from the germline V gene are SGHDN and FVKESK. The CDR3 is 14 residues long. The CDR3 protein is CASSLLGETYEQYF. The CDR3 region has the DNA TGTGCCAGCAGTCTGTTAGGGGAAACATACGAGCAGTACTTC. The whole variable domain, remainder taken from reference TRBV14 and TRBJ2-7, is EAGVTQFPSHSVIEKGQTVTLRCDPISGHDNLYWYRRVMGKEIKFLLHFVKESKQDESGMPNNRFLAERTGGTYSTLKVQPAELEDSGVYFCASSLLGETYEQYFGPGTRLTVT.

The chain carries TRBV7-9 and TRBJ1-4; D perhaps matches TRBD1 (5 bases). This CDR3 is built from 15 residues. Germline-derived CDR1 and CDR2 are SEHNR and FQNEAQ (reference sequence). Trimming took off 4 bases at V and 4 bases at J, with 13 bases between the two ends. This chain's CDR3 is CASSWGMGGNEKLFF. In DNA form, the CDR3 reads TGTGCCAGCAGCTGGGGTATGGGGGGTAATGAAAAACTGTTTTTT.